The T cell receptor (beta chain) described here comes from a study of molecular identifiers for immune sequencing clone quantification. A few counts support this clonotype. Sorting isolated naive CD8 T cells as CD8+CD4-CCR7+CD45RA+ events. There are 14 residues in the CDR3. Germline V gives CDR1 MNHEY, CDR2 SMNVEV (reference sequence). V was cut by 3 bases and J by 7 bases, with 13 bases left in between. The authors built bulk TCR libraries by previously described methods with listed TCR primers. Using its own MiXCR run on the PCR reads, TCRdb lists one record per CDR3 protein. The sample has 80,000 to 130,000 distinct CDR3 sequences, roughly 38% seen once.

This clonotype was sampled from a human donor in good health. Some libraries in this study had Jurkat cell RNA spiked in. The genes are TRBV27 and TRBJ1-5; perhaps TRBD1 as D (6 bases). The sample taken for sequencing was naive CD8+ T cells from blood, with Jurkat cell RNA spiked in. Specified subset: FACS-sorted CD8+CD4-CCR7+CD45RA+ naive T cells. Here the CDR3 DNA reads TGTGCCAGCAGTTTCGGGGGCGTGCGGCAGCCCCAGCATTTT. It translates to CASSFGGVRQPQHF.